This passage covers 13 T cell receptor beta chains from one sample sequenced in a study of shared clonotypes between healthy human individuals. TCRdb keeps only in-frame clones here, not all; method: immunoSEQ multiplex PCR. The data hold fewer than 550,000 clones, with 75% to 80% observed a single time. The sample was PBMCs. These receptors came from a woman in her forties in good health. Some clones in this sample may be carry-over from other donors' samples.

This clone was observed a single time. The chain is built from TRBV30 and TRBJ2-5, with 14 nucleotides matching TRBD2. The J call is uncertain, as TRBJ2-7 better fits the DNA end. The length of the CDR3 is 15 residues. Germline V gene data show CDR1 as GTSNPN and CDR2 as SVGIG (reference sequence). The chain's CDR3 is CAGGLAGGNRYEQYF. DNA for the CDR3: TGTGCCGGTGGACTAGCGGGAGGAAATCGATACGAGCAGTACTTC.

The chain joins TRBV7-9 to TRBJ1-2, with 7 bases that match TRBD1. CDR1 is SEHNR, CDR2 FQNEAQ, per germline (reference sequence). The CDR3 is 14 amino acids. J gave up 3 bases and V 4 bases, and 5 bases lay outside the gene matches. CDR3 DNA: TGTGCCAGCAGCTCCACAGGGGATTACTATGGCTACACCTTC. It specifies CASSSTGDYYGYTF.

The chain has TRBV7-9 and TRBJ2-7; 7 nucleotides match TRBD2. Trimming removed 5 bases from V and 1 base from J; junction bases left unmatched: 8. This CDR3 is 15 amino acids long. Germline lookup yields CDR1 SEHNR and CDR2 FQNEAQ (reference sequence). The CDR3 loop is CASSRTSAQSYEQYF. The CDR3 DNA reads TGTGCCAGCAGCCGAACTAGCGCCCAATCCTACGAGCAGTACTTC. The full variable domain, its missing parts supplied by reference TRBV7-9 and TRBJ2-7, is DTGVSQNPRHKITKRGQNVTFRCDPISEHNRLYWYRQTLGQGPEFLTYFQNEAQLEKSRLLSDRFSAERPKGSFSTLEIQRTEQGDSAMYLCASSRTSAQSYEQYFGPGTRLTVT.

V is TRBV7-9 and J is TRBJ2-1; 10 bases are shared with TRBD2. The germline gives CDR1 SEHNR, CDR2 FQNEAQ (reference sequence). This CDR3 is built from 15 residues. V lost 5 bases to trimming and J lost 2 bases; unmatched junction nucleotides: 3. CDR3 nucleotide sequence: TGTGCCAGCAGCCTCACTAGCGGGGCCTACAATGAGCAGTTCTTC. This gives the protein CASSLTSGAYNEQFF.

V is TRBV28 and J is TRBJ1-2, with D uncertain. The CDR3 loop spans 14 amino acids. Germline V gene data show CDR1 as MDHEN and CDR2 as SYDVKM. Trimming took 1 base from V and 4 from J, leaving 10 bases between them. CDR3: CASSLSTTGYGYTF. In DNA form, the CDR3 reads TGTGCCAGCAGTTTATCCACTACGGGCTATGGCTACACCTTC.

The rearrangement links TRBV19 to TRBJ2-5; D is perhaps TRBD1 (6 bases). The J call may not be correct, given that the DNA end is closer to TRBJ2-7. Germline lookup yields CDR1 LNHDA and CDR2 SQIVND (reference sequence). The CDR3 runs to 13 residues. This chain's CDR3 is CASSINREYEQYF. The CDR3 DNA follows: TGTGCCAGTAGTATAAACAGGGAGTACGAGCAGTACTTC.

The CDR3 DNA reads TGTGCCAGCAGCCAGACTAGGACATCGAATGAGCAGTTCTTC. Residues: CASSQTRTSNEQFF. The chain combines TRBV9 with TRBJ2-1, with D maybe TRBD2 (6 bases). Germline CDR1 and CDR2: SGDLS and YYNGEE. Trimming removed 4 bases at V and 7 bases at J, with 15 bases between. The CDR3 sequence is 14 residues long.

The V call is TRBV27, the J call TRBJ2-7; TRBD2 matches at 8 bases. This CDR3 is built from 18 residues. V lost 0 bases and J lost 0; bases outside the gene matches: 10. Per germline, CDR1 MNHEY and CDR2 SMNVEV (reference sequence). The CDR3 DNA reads TGTGCCAGCAGTTTATCCGGCGGGGGGAGGGATGGCTCCTACGAGCAGTACTTC. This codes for CASSLSGGGRDGSYEQYF.

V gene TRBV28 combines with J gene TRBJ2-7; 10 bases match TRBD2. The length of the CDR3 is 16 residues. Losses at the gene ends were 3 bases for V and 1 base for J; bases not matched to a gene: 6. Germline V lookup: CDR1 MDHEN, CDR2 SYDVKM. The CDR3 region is CASSFHTSGKSYEQYF. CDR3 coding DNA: TGTGCCAGCAGTTTTCACACTAGCGGGAAATCCTACGAGCAGTACTTC.

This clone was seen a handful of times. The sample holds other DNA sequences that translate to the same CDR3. DNA for the CDR3: TGTGCCAGCAGTTCGCTCTCTGGGGCCAACGTCCTGACTTTC. Protein sequence: CASSSLSGANVLTF. The chain is built from TRBV27 and TRBJ2-6; D unclear. Trimming removed 4 bases at V and 0 bases at J, with 4 bases between. Germline assignment: CDR1 MNHEY and CDR2 SMNVEV (reference sequence). This CDR3 comprises 14 residues.

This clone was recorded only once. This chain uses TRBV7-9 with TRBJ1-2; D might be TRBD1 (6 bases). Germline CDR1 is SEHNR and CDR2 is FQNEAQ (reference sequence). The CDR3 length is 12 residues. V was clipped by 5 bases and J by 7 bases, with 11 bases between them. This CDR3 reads CASSTGNSGYTF. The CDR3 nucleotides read TGTGCCAGCAGCACAGGGAATTCTGGCTACACCTTC.

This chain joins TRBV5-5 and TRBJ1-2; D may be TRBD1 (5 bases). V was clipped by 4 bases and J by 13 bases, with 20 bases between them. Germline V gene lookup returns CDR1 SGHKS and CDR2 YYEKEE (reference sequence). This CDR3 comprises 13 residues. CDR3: CASSPRGGWGRTF. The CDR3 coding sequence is TGTGCCAGCAGCCCCCGGGGCGGGTGGGGACGCACCTTC.

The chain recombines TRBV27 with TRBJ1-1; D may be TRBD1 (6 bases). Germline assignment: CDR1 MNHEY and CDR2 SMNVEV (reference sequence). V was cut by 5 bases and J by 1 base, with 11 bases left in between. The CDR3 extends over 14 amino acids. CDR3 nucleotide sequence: TGTGCCAGCAGTCAACAGACAGGGAACACTGAAGCTTTCTTT. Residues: CASSQQTGNTEAFF.